The clone carrying this TCR beta chain has just a few counts. Antigen: not known. The data are from a study of metastatic and nonmetastatic thyroid tumors. Study outcomes and limitations: Significantly greater TCR beta diversity was reportedly found in malignant thyroid tumors than in benign nodules (in blood and tumor).

Via MiXCR, TCRdb re-called the PCR reads. This table has tens of thousands of clones, roughly 24% appearing once. Every patient underwent thyroid surgery untreated. The length of the CDR3 is 11 residues. Germline assignment: CDR1 SNHLY and CDR2 FYNNEI. Sequenced: tumor tissue. The TCR was taken from a female donor with papillary thyroid cancer or a benign thyroid nodule (not recorded which). Some clones in this sample may be carry-over from other donors' samples. The rearrangement uses TRBV2 and TRBJ2-3, with D perhaps matching TRBD2 (5 bases). The chain's CDR3 is CVIRGTDTQYF. As DNA, the CDR3 is TGTGTCATCCGAGGGACAGATACGCAGTATTTT.